This entry is about one T cell receptor (beta chain). No antigen is known for it. These data are taken from a study of T cell repertoires in cytomegalovirus infection. Across the whole study: Recently identified HLA-C-restricted CMV epitopes and well-studied HLA-B-restricted CMV epitopes were used by the study.

TCRdb recomputed calls from the reads with MiXCR, one row per CDR3 protein. The sample includes some 62,000 distinct CDR3 sequences, 20% to 25% of them seen just once. This CDR3 region has 13 residues. Germline V CDR1 and CDR2: MNHGY, SAAAGT. Trimming pared 8 bases from V and 6 bases from J, leaving 14 bases between. Whole-study results and caveats: Clonotypes of TCR beta that were HLA-C-restricted and CMV-specific dominated the ex vivo response.

Sequences were derived from CD8+ T cells from cultured PBMCs, sampled from culture after CMV antigen stimulation. This TCR came from a human donor in good health (CMV status not recorded). Some clones in this sample may be carry-over from other donors' samples. V usage is TRBV6-8 and J usage is TRBJ1-5; TRBD1 might be the D (6 bases). The CDR3 region is CASRERGLQPQHF. The CDR3 bases are TGTGCCAGCCGCGAACGGGGGCTTCAGCCCCAGCATTTT.